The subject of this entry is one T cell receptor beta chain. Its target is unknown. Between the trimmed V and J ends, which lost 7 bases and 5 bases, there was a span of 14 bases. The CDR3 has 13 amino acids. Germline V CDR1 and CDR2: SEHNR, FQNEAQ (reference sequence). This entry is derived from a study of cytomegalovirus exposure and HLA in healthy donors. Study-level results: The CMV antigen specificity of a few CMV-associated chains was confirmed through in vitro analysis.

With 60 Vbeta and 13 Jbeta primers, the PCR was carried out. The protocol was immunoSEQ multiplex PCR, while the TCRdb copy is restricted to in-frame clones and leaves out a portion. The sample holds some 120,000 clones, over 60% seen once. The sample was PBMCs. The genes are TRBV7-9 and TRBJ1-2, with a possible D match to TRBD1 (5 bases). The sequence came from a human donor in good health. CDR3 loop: CASKGQGSYGYTF. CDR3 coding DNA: TGTGCCAGCAAGGGTCAGGGATCGTATGGCTACACCTTC.